The entry that follows covers one T cell receptor (beta chain) sequence. This sample was included in a study of control samples from healthy donors and cancer patients. Generated by immunoSEQ multiplex PCR, the TCRdb table keeps only in-frame clones and is missing some. The profile shows 120,000 or so clones, 80% to 90% of them singletons. Per germline, CDR1 MNHEY and CDR2 SVGAGI. The CDR3 length is 14 residues. The ends lost 6 bases at V and 5 bases at J; junction bases unmatched: 4. This TCR was sampled from a man aged 35-49 years in good health. The material sequenced was blood. This chain connects TRBV6-5 to TRBJ1-6; the match to TRBD1 covers 7 bases. CDR3 coding DNA: TGTGCCAGCAGGGGGGGACAGAATAATTCACCCCTCCACTTT. Translation gives CASRGGQNNSPLHF.